This T cell receptor beta chain derives from a study of blood T cell repertoires in COVID-19. Study context: Material from acute and convalescent COVID-19 was sourced from the United States, Italy and Spain. PBMCs, B-cell-depleted T cells, or T cells provided the cDNA or gDNA that made up the material.

Original processing methods: Reference gene primer amplification gave estimated nucleated cell counts. Assay: immunoSEQ multiplex PCR; the TCRdb copy retains only in-frame clones and omits some. The V and J calls and clone size were taken over from that table, and D and trimming were inferred from the DNA. The sample records around 63,000 clones, around 70% being singletons. The CDR3 covers 12 residues. The junction had 1 base not matched to a gene; V was cut back by 11 bases and J by 2 bases. Per germline, CDR1 KGHDR and CDR2 SFDVKD. V gene TRBV24-1 combines with J gene TRBJ1-5, with 8 bases fitting TRBD1. Sequencing input: peripheral blood. The origin of this receptor is a woman between 50 and 59 years old with active or convalescent COVID-19. CDR3 DNA: TGTGCCATACAGGGGGGCAATCAGCCCCAGCATTTT. As protein: CAIQGGNQPQHF.